Listed here are 15 T cell receptor beta chains from one sample, sequenced in a study of shared clonotypes between healthy human individuals. Assay: immunoSEQ multiplex PCR; the TCRdb copy retains only in-frame clones and omits some. The sample has about 670,000 clones; about 78% are singletons. The sample was memory CD4+ T cells sorted from blood. The sample's subset: CD45RA-negative fraction. The receptors derive from a woman in her twenties or thirties in good health.

The V gene is TRBV27, the J gene TRBJ2-7; 9 nucleotides line up with TRBD1. This CDR3 comprises 17 residues. Germline V gene data show CDR1 as MNHEY and CDR2 as SMNVEV (reference sequence). With 7 bases clipped from V and 4 bases from J, the junction kept 17 bases outside the gene matches. CDR3 nucleotide sequence: TGTGCCAGCATCCCGGGCCCAGGGACAGGGAGTAGGTACGAGCAGTACTTC. It codes for CASIPGPGTGSRYEQYF.

The gene calls are TRBV28 and TRBJ1-3; no clear D gene. The germline V gene encodes CDR1 MDHEN and CDR2 SYDVKM. The CDR3 length is 16 residues. Trimming took 6 bases from V and 0 from J, leaving 15 bases between them. The CDR3 reads CASSVDGLVSGNTIYF. As DNA, the CDR3 is TGTGCCAGCAGCGTTGACGGGCTCGTCTCTGGAAACACCATATATTTT.

CDR3 region: CASRTSGSTDTQYF. The CDR3 region has the DNA TGTGCCAGCAGGACTAGCGGCAGCACAGATACGCAGTATTTT. The genes are TRBV6-5 and TRBJ2-3, with TRBD2 identical over 9 bases. This CDR3 has 14 amino acids. The trim removed 6 bases at V and 0 bases at J, leaving 1 base unmatched. Per the germline V gene, CDR1 is MNHEY and CDR2 is SVGAGI.

With regard to this clone: A much larger clone lies a single base off, so this may be a read error. Within the sample, other DNA sequences also encode this same CDR3. The chain carries TRBV20-1 and TRBJ1-4; D is uncertain. The CDR3 is 11 amino acids. V lost 1 base to trimming and J lost 7 bases, with 4 bases between them. Germline CDR1 is DFQATT and CDR2 is SNEGSKA (reference sequence). CDR3: CSARVGEKLFF. CDR3 nucleotide sequence: TGCAGTGCTAGAGTAGGTGAAAAACTGTTTTTT.

This chain joins TRBV7-2 and TRBJ2-3, with D uncertain. The CDR3 extends over 15 amino acids. Germline V gives CDR1 SGHTA, CDR2 FQGNSA. With 2 bases removed from V and 1 base from J, the gap between germline ends came to 10 bases. The CDR3 protein is CASSLTAQGTDTQYF. CDR3 nucleotides: TGTGCCAGCAGCTTAACGGCGCAGGGCACAGATACGCAGTATTTT.

This chain joins TRBV12-5 and TRBJ2-5, with 8 bases lining up with TRBD1. This CDR3 spans 16 amino acids. The ends lost 1 base at V and 2 bases at J; junction bases unmatched: 6. Per germline, CDR1 LGHNT and CDR2 FRNRAP. The CDR3 here is CASGLGAGQGQETQYF. The CDR3 DNA sequence: TGTGCTAGTGGTTTGGGGGCAGGACAGGGACAAGAGACCCAGTACTTC.

This chain connects TRBV28 to TRBJ2-7; perhaps TRBD2 as D (5 bases). The CDR3 totals 17 residues. Germline lookup yields CDR1 MDHEN and CDR2 SYDVKM. V gave up 2 bases and J gave up 2 bases, with 19 bases separating them. CDR3 DNA sequence: TGTGCCAGCAGTTTACGGTGGGAGTGGGAGAAGGCCTACGAGCAGTACTTC. Amino acid sequence: CASSLRWEWEKAYEQYF.

The chain employs TRBV15 and TRBJ2-7, with no clear D. Germline V CDR1 and CDR2: LNHNV, YYDKDF (reference sequence). Deletions cut 6 bases from V and 7 bases from J, with 13 bases between. The CDR3 runs 12 residues. CDR3 in amino acids: CATSKSSREQYF. In nucleotides, the CDR3 is TGTGCCACCAGTAAATCGTCCAGGGAGCAGTACTTC.

The rearrangement joins TRBV27 to TRBJ2-1; a possible D gene is TRBD1 (5 bases). Looked up from germline, CDR1 is MNHEY and CDR2 is SMNVEV (reference sequence). This CDR3 is built from 15 residues. Trimming took off 8 bases at V and 9 bases at J, with 23 bases between the two ends. For the CDR3, the DNA is TGTGCCAGCGGCCGGATCTCTGGTGGAAGGGGTGAGCAGTTCTTC. Translation gives CASGRISGGRGEQFF.

The genes are TRBV2 and TRBJ2-3, with TRBD2 identical over 9 bases. CDR1 and CDR2 from the germline V gene are SNHLY and FYNNEI. Trimming took 6 bases from V and 5 from J; bases not matched to a gene: 3. The CDR3 loop spans 13 amino acids. CDR3 coding DNA: TGTGCCAGCAGGGTAGCGGGAGTAGATACGCAGTATTTT. Protein: CASRVAGVDTQYF.

The chain links TRBV2 to TRBJ2-7; possible D gene TRBD2, 6 bases. Germline CDR1 reads SNHLY; CDR2 reads FYNNEI. The CDR3 consists of 13 residues. V shed 7 bases and J shed 6 bases, with 16 bases lying between them. Here the CDR3 DNA reads TGTGCCAGCAAAAGACTAGAACAGTCCGAGCAGTACTTC. Its translation: CASKRLEQSEQYF.

V is TRBV11-2 and J is TRBJ2-7; TRBD2 agrees at 9 bases. This CDR3 spans 14 amino acids. The V and J ends lost 4 bases and 5 bases, in that order; junction bases with no gene match: 6. Per the germline V gene, CDR1 is SGHAT and CDR2 is FQNNGV. This CDR3 is CASSYLSGSHEQYF. CDR3 sequence (DNA): TGTGCCAGCAGCTATCTTAGCGGGAGCCACGAGCAGTACTTC.

The rearrangement links TRBV7-6 to TRBJ2-7; D remains unclear. The V gene's germline CDR1 is SGHVS and CDR2 FNYEAQ. The CDR3 length is 18 residues. With 7 bases removed from V and 6 bases from J, the gap between germline ends came to 31 bases. CDR3 DNA sequence: TGTGCCAGCACCGACCTCGATATATGGGGAAACAATTGGGGCGAGCAGTACTTC. Its translation: CASTDLDIWGNNWGEQYF.

The CDR3 spells CASSQDRDLGYTF. CDR3 in DNA: TGCGCCAGCAGCCAAGATAGGGATCTCGGCTACACCTTC. The V gene is TRBV4-1, the J gene TRBJ1-2; D uncertain. Trimming cost V 0 bases and J 8 bases, with 10 bases left between them. The length of the CDR3 is 13 residues. Looked up from germline, CDR1 is MGHRA and CDR2 is YSYEKL.

The chain uses TRBV2 and TRBJ1-1; D perhaps matches TRBD1 (5 bases). The CDR3 contains 15 residues. Trimming removed 2 bases at V and 3 bases at J, with 13 bases between. Per the germline V gene, CDR1 is SNHLY and CDR2 is FYNNEI. The CDR3 loop reads CASSEWSGGDTEAFF. The DNA of the CDR3 is TGTGCCAGCAGTGAATGGTCGGGGGGGGACACTGAAGCTTTCTTT.